The next 21 T cell receptor beta chains were all read from a single sample in a study of vaccination and CD4 T cells after COVID-19. These TCRs' antigens remain unknown. Treatment given: roughly ten-day PBMC culture with coronavirus spike peptide pools or control peptides (ViraFEST assay). Cultured CD4+ T-cell DNA underwent Oncomine TCR Beta short-read sequencing. Each CDR3 protein gets one entry after TCRdb re-called the PCR reads with MiXCR. The sample holds about 17,000 distinct CDR3 sequences, around 45% seen once. The sample in question was CD4+ T cells from blood, cultured in vitro, obtained before SARS-CoV-2 vaccination. These receptors originate from a human donor who had recovered from COVID-19.

The V and J genes are TRBV7-2 and TRBJ1-6; D not resolved. CDR3 length: 14 residues. V was trimmed by 1 base and J by 6 bases, leaving 7 bases between them. Germline assignment: CDR1 SGHTA and CDR2 FQGNSA. For the CDR3, the DNA is TGTGCCAGCAGCTTAGTTCAGGTTAATTCACCCCTCCACTTT. Translated: CASSLVQVNSPLHF.

This clonotype was observed a handful of times. J is TRBJ2-3 and V is TRBV6-2 or TRBV6-3; possible D gene TRBD2, 6 bases. This CDR3 comprises 16 residues. Germline assignment: CDR1 MNHEY and CDR2 SVGEGT. The V end lost 5 bases, the J end lost 5 bases, and 20 bases lay between the germline ends. The CDR3 DNA reads TGTGCCAGCAGTACCAAAGGCGGAGGGGAGAAAGATACGCAGTATTTT. Encoded protein: CASSTKGGGEKDTQYF.

This clonotype was recorded a few times. The genes are TRBV7-2 and TRBJ2-1; D is perhaps TRBD2 (6 bases). CDR3 length equals 15 residues. CDR1 is SGHTA and CDR2 is FQGNSA in the germline V gene. Trimming stripped 2 bases from V and 5 bases from J, with 13 bases between. CDR3 residues: CASSLPRRGNNEQFF. The CDR3 nucleotides are TGTGCCAGCAGCTTACCTCGGCGGGGCAACAATGAGCAGTTCTTC.

The V call is TRBV7-9, the J call TRBJ2-7; 8 bases fit TRBD1. The CDR3 runs 14 residues. Germline CDR1 and CDR2: SEHNR and FQNEAQ (reference sequence). The junction had 6 bases not matched to a gene; V was cut back by 6 bases and J by 2 bases. CDR3 DNA sequence: TGTGCCAGCAGACCGACAGGGGTGGCCTACGAGCAGTACTTC. Amino acid sequence: CASRPTGVAYEQYF.

The V gene is TRBV20-1, the J gene TRBJ1-2; D might be TRBD1 (5 bases). Germline assignment: CDR1 DFQATT and CDR2 SNEGSKA (reference sequence). The CDR3 totals 14 residues. The CDR3 region is CRPERGSPGYGYTF. The DNA of the CDR3 is TGCAGGCCCGAGAGGGGATCGCCCGGTTATGGCTACACCTTC.

Turning to this clonotype: The junction differs from germline at one of its ends, possibly a read error. This chain connects TRBV5-4 to TRBJ2-7, with 12 bases that match TRBD2. The CDR3 length is 12 residues. Germline V gives CDR1 SGHNT, CDR2 YYREEE (reference sequence). Here the CDR3 reads CASTPSGRAPHF. The DNA for the CDR3 is TGTGCCAGCACCCCTAGCGGGAGGGCCCCTCACTTC.

V and J are TRBV20-1 and TRBJ1-1, with D perhaps TRBD1 (5 bases). The V end lost 2 bases, the J end lost 5 bases, and 18 bases lay between the germline ends. The CDR3 spans 15 residues. CDR1 is DFQATT and CDR2 is SNEGSKA in the germline V gene (reference sequence). CDR3 sequence (DNA): TGCAGTGCTAGACGTTTGGGGGGTTGGGGGACTGAAGCTTTCTTT. Amino acids: CSARRLGGWGTEAFF.

The rearrangement uses TRBV6-1 and TRBJ2-3; 12 bases are shared with TRBD2. This CDR3 spans 15 amino acids. Unmatched junction bases numbered 6, after V lost 5 bases and J lost 6 bases. Per germline, CDR1 MNHNS and CDR2 SASEGT. CDR3 amino acids: CASSTLAGGRDTQYF. In nucleotides, the CDR3 is TGTGCCAGCAGTACGCTAGCGGGGGGGCGGGATACGCAGTATTTT.

This clonotype was observed a few times. CDR3 nucleotides: TGTGCCAGCAGCTTAGGAGTAGACACTGAAGCTTTCTTT. It specifies CASSLGVDTEAFF. The V call is TRBV7-9, the J call TRBJ1-1; D is ambiguous. CDR3 length equals 13 residues. Germline-derived CDR1 and CDR2 are SEHNR and FQNEAQ (reference sequence). The germline V and J ends were trimmed by 1 base and 3 bases, with 6 bases remaining between them.

CDR3 protein: CATRDRGTIRHNSPLHF. CDR3 nucleotide sequence: TGTGCCACCCGGGACAGGGGTACTATTAGACATAATTCACCCCTCCACTTT. The chain joins TRBV6-1 to TRBJ1-6, with 10 bases identical to TRBD1. The CDR3 is made up of 17 amino acids. V dropped 10 bases and J dropped 5; count of bases not matched to a gene: 14. Germline lookup yields CDR1 MNHNS and CDR2 SASEGT.

This clonotype was seen more than once but under ten times. The rearrangement links TRBV20-1 to TRBJ1-1; D uncertain. Trimming left V 1 base short and J 2 bases short, with 8 bases between. The CDR3 consists of 13 residues. Germline-derived CDR1 and CDR2 are DFQATT and SNEGSKA (reference sequence). The CDR3 protein is CSARVPGNTEAFF. CDR3 nucleotides: TGCAGTGCTAGAGTCCCGGGCAACACTGAAGCTTTCTTT.

The chain is built from TRBV20-1 and TRBJ1-5; TRBD1 agrees at 8 bases. Losses at the gene ends were 3 bases for V and 7 bases for J; bases not matched to a gene: 11. Looked up from germline, CDR1 is DFQATT and CDR2 is SNEGSKA (reference sequence). The CDR3 has 15 residues. The CDR3 bases are TGCAGTGCTAGGGTCAGGGGGCGCTCGGAGCAGCCCCAGCATTTT. Its protein is CSARVRGRSEQPQHF.

The chain is built from TRBV20-1 and TRBJ1-5; D gene uncertain. The V gene lost 2 bases and the J gene lost 7 bases, with 15 bases spanning the gap. The CDR3 spans 14 residues. In germline, CDR1 is DFQATT, CDR2 SNEGSKA (reference sequence). The CDR3 region has the DNA TGCAGTGCTAGAAAAGGAGAAGGGAACCAGCCCCAGCATTTT. This codes for CSARKGEGNQPQHF.

The chain combines TRBV5-4 with TRBJ2-7; TRBD1 matches at 8 bases. V lost 0 bases and J lost 3; bases outside the gene matches: 8. Per the germline V gene, CDR1 is SGHNT and CDR2 is YYREEE (reference sequence). CDR3 size: 16 residues. The CDR3 here is CASSLAAGGMVYEQYF. CDR3 DNA sequence: TGTGCCAGCAGCTTGGCGGCAGGGGGCATGGTCTACGAGCAGTACTTC. Full variable domain (outside the CDR3, taken from reference TRBV5-4 and TRBJ2-7): ETGVTQSPTHLIKTRGQQVTLRCSSQSGHNTVSWYQQALGQGPQFIFQYYREEENGRGNFPPRFSGLQFPNYSSELNVNALELDDSALYLCASSLAAGGMVYEQYFGPGTRLTVT.

The rearrangement joins TRBV7-2 to TRBJ1-5, with D uncertain. The CDR3 length is 13 residues. Germline V lookup: CDR1 SGHTA, CDR2 FQGNSA. Trimming shortened V by 1 base and J by 9 bases, and 10 bases separated the two germline ends. The CDR3 sequence: CASSLEAFGPQHF. DNA for the CDR3: TGTGCCAGCAGCTTAGAGGCCTTCGGGCCCCAGCATTTT.

This clonotype was counted between two and nine times. The rearrangement uses TRBV24-1 and TRBJ2-2; D possibly uses TRBD1 or TRBD2 (6 bases each). Trimming took 6 bases from V and 5 from J, leaving 12 bases between them. The CDR3 length is 14 residues. The germline CDR1 and CDR2 sequences are KGHDR and SFDVKD. Here the CDR3 DNA reads TGTGCCACCAGTCGTGGGGGGCGGACCGGGGAGCTGTTTTTT. This translates into CATSRGGRTGELFF.

This clonotype was seen only a few times. The CDR3 nucleotides are TGTGCCAGCAGTTTATCGGGACAGCATTATGGCTACACCTTC. Its translation: CASSLSGQHYGYTF. J is TRBJ1-2 and V is TRBV27; 7 positions match TRBD1. Trimming took 0 bases from V and 5 from J; bases not matched to a gene: 3. CDR3 length: 14 residues. Looked up from germline, CDR1 is MNHEY and CDR2 is SMNVEV (reference sequence).

This clonotype occurred a few times. The chain carries TRBV6-5 and TRBJ2-2; no clear D. The germline gives CDR1 MNHEY, CDR2 SVGAGI. CDR3 length: 14 amino acids. V lost 3 bases and J lost 3, with 8 bases in between. CDR3 sequence: CASSYRIDTGELFF. In nucleotides, the CDR3 is TGTGCCAGCAGTTATCGGATAGACACCGGGGAGCTGTTTTTT.

J is TRBJ2-7 and V is TRBV29-1; D may be TRBD2 (5 bases). The length of the CDR3 is 12 residues. The V and J ends lost 6 bases and 6 bases respectively, with 15 bases between them. Germline loops: CDR1 SQVTM, CDR2 ANQGSEA. CDR3 protein: CSVKTAEGEQYF. The CDR3 DNA is TGCAGCGTCAAAACAGCAGAGGGCGAGCAGTACTTC.

This clonotype was counted a few times. V usage is TRBV11-3 and J usage is TRBJ2-7, with a tentative D call TRBD1 (6 bases). Looked up from germline, CDR1 is SGHNT and CDR2 is YENEEA. The CDR3 sequence is 13 residues long. V lost 3 bases, J lost 5 bases, and 11 bases lay in between. As DNA, the CDR3 is TGTGCCAGCAGCTTCACCACAGGGCACGAGCAGTACTTC. It codes for CASSFTTGHEQYF.

The chain uses TRBV5-1 and TRBJ2-5, with a tentative D call TRBD1 (6 bases). With 4 bases removed from V and 5 bases from J, the gap between germline ends came to 21 bases. From germline, CDR1 is SGHRS and CDR2 YFSETQ. The CDR3 spans 16 residues. The CDR3 sequence is CASSLGGGGLRETQYF. CDR3 sequence (DNA): TGCGCCAGCAGCCTGGGCGGTGGGGGCCTCAGGGAGACCCAGTACTTC.